Described below is a single T cell receptor beta chain sequence and its context. The data are from a study of OX40 agonist ivuxolimab in advanced cancers. TCRdb's table, derived via immunoSEQ multiplex PCR, lists solely in-frame clones and lacks some. The sample contains fewer than 55,000 clones, over 80% of which appear only once. The input for sequencing was CD4+ or CD8+ T cells sorted from blood, taken in a trial of the OX40 agonist ivuxolimab. This receptor was taken from an adult with an advanced solid tumor such as melanoma, head and neck, liver or kidney cancer.

In DNA, the CDR3 is TGTGCCAGCAGCCAACGGGGACAGGGGGTAACTAACTATGGCTACACCTTC. Protein sequence: CASSQRGQGVTNYGYTF. The rearrangement joins TRBV14 to TRBJ1-2, with 11 bases fitting TRBD1. The ends lost 2 bases at V and 0 bases at J; junction bases unmatched: 5. There are 17 residues in the CDR3. Germline V gene data show CDR1 as SGHDN and CDR2 as FVKESK. Filled out from reference TRBV14 and TRBJ1-2, the complete variable domain reads EAGVTQFPSHSVIEKGQTVTLRCDPISGHDNLYWYRRVMGKEIKFLLHFVKESKQDESGMPNNRFLAERTGGTYSTLKVQPAELEDSGVYFCASSQRGQGVTNYGYTFGSGTRLTVV.